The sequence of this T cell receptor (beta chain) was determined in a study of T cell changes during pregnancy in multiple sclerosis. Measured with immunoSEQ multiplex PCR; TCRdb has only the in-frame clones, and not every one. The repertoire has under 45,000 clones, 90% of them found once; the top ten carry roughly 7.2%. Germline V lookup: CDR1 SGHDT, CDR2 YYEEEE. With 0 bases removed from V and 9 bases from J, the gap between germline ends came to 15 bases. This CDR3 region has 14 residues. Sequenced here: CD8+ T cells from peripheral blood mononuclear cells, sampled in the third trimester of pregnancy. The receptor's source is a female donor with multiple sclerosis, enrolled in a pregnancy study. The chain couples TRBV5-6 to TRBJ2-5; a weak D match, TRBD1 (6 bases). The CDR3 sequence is CASSLAQSGDAQYF. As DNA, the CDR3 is TGTGCCAGCAGCTTGGCCCAGTCAGGGGATGCCCAGTACTTC. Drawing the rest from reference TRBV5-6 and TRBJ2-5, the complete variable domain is DAGVTQSPTHLIKTRGQQVTLRCSPKSGHDTVSWYQQALGQGPQFIFQYYEEEERQRGNFPDRFSGHQFPNYSSELNVNALLLGDSALYLCASSLAQSGDAQYFGPGTRLLVL.